The 17 T cell receptor beta chains listed next were all sequenced from one sample in a study of CXCR3-negative and CXCR3-positive naive CD8 T cells. TRB cDNA was prepared as libraries by UMI-labeled 5' RACE. Reprocessing the 5' RACE reads, TCRdb reports a single entry for every CDR3 protein and omits DNA. The table for this sample gives 70,000 to 95,000 distinct CDR3 sequences. The sample was naive CXCR3- CD8+ T cells from blood. As for subset: CD45RO-CCR7+CD27+CD95- naive CD8+ T cells lacking CXCR3 (TNR3-). The receptors were sampled from a human donor in good health. Some clones in this sample may be carry-over from other donors' samples.

The chain recombines TRBV5-4 with TRBJ2-7; TCRdb picks TRBD1, but there is no DNA to check that call. Germline V gene lookup returns CDR1 SGHNT and CDR2 YYREEE (reference sequence). This CDR3 is built from 14 residues. CDR3 region: CASSPPDRELEQYF.

This rearrangement joins TRBV14 to TRBJ2-2; TCRdb names TRBD2, which stays unverified in the absence of DNA. Germline CDR1 is SGHDN and CDR2 is FVKESK. This CDR3 contains 15 residues. CDR3 sequence reads: CASSQEIVSAGELFF.

The chain has TRBV7-9 and TRBJ2-7; with no DNA, the TCRdb D assignment of TRBD1 cannot be verified. Germline CDR1 is SEHNR and CDR2 is FQNEAQ (reference sequence). The CDR3 consists of 16 residues. CDR3 amino acids: CASSHPGQGARYEQYF.

The chain uses TRBV20-1 and TRBJ2-1; the TCRdb call, TRBD2, lacks DNA for checking. CDR1 is DFQATT, CDR2 SNEGSKA, per germline (reference sequence). This CDR3 has 16 amino acids. This CDR3 reads CSAREPGGALYNEQFF.

V is TRBV29-1 and J is TRBJ1-1; TCRdb lists TRBD1, though no DNA is available to test this call. The CDR3 consists of 13 residues. Germline-derived CDR1 and CDR2 are SQVTM and ANQGSEA. CDR3: CSAGTGGFTEAFF. The whole variable domain, remainder taken from reference TRBV29-1 and TRBJ1-1, is SAVISQKPSRDICQRGTSLTIQCQVDSQVTMMFWYRQQPGQSLTLIATANQGSEATYESGFVIDKFPISRPNLTFSTLTVSNMSPEDSSIYLCSAGTGGFTEAFFGQGTRLTVV.

This chain connects TRBV6-2 or TRBV6-3 to TRBJ2-4; TCRdb gives TRBD2 as the D gene, but with no DNA this cannot be confirmed. The V gene's germline CDR1 is MNHEY and CDR2 SVGEGT. CDR3 length: 16 amino acids. CDR3 loop: CASSSVPGGPKNIQYF.

This chain uses TRBV4-3 with TRBJ2-3; TCRdb selects TRBD2, and the lack of DNA leaves this call unchecked. The germline V gene has CDR1 LGHNA and CDR2 YSLEER. This CDR3 region has 16 residues. The CDR3 region is CASSRLAGAHTDTQYF.

The chain recombines TRBV4-3 with TRBJ1-2; TCRdb names TRBD1, which stays unverified in the absence of DNA. Looked up from germline, CDR1 is LGHNA and CDR2 is YSLEER. This CDR3 is 15 amino acids long. The CDR3 is CASSQDRGQGDGYTF.

The CDR3 spells CASSVEEGRSYNEQFF. The genes are TRBV9 and TRBJ2-1; the TCRdb call, TRBD1, lacks DNA for checking. Looked up from germline, CDR1 is SGDLS and CDR2 is YYNGEE. The CDR3 is made up of 16 amino acids.

The CDR3: CSARDDGGSSYEQYF. The chain recombines TRBV20-1 with TRBJ2-7; there is no DNA to check the TCRdb D call of TRBD1. The CDR3 length is 15 residues. The germline CDR1 and CDR2 sequences are DFQATT and SNEGSKA (reference sequence).

The gene calls are TRBV23-1 and TRBJ2-4. TRBV23-1 is given ORF status, its function remaining uncertain. The CDR3 runs 14 residues. The CDR3 sequence: CASSQSLAKNIQYF.

The V call is TRBV4-3, the J call TRBJ2-7; without DNA, the TCRdb call of TRBD2 cannot be checked. This CDR3 has 15 residues. Per the germline V gene, CDR1 is LGHNA and CDR2 is YSLEER. CDR3 in amino acids: CASSQGTAGYYEQYF.

V usage is TRBV6-2 or TRBV6-3 and J usage is TRBJ2-7; the D call of TRBD1 rests on TCRdb alone, since no DNA is present to check it. This CDR3 comprises 14 residues. The germline V gene has CDR1 MNHEY and CDR2 SVGEGT. The CDR3 sequence: CASSPSQVSYEQYF.

The rearrangement links TRBV7-2 to TRBJ2-7; TCRdb proposes TRBD2, but this gene call is untestable without DNA. CDR3 length: 15 amino acids. Looked up from germline, CDR1 is SGHTA and CDR2 is FQGNSA. CDR3 sequence: CASSKHSGLPYEQYF.

This chain links TRBV28 with TRBJ2-7; the TCRdb call, TRBD1, lacks DNA for checking. The germline gives CDR1 MDHEN, CDR2 SYDVKM. The CDR3 sequence is 15 residues long. The CDR3 reads CASSSKQGVSYEQYF.

The chain carries TRBV29-1 and TRBJ2-3; absent DNA, TCRdb's TRBD1 call cannot be checked. Germline V gene sequence: CDR1 SQVTM, CDR2 ANQGSEA. The CDR3 is 14 residues long. This chain's CDR3 is CSVEDPDRADTQYF.

The rearrangement joins TRBV7-8 to TRBJ2-3; TCRdb's D gene call, TRBD1, goes unchecked for lack of DNA. Looked up from germline, CDR1 is SGHVS and CDR2 is FQNEAQ. This CDR3 has 15 amino acids. CDR3 sequence reads: CASSLGTSYTDTQYF.